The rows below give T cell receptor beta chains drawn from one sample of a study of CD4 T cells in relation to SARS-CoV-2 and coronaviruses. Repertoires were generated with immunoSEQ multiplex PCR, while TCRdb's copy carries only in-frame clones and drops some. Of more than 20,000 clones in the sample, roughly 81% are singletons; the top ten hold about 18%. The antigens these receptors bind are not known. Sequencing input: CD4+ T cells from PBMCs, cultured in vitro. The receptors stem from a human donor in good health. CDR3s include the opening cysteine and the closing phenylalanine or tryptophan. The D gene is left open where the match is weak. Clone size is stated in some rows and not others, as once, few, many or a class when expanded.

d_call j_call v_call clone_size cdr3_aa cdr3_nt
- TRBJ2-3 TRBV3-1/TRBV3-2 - CASSQGPGDGQYF TGTGCCAGCTCCCAGGGCCCGGGAGATGGGCAGTATTTT
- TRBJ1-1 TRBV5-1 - CASSPGSGTEAFF TGCGCCAGCAGCCCGGGCTCTGGAACTGAAGCTTTCTTT
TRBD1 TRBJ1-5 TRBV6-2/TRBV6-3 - CASSYSRDRGNQPQHF TGTGCCAGCAGTTACTCCCGGGACAGGGGCAATCAGCCCCAGCATTTT
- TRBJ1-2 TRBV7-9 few CASSLASGNYGYTF TGTGCCAGCAGCTTAGCCAGTGGGAACTATGGCTACACCTTC
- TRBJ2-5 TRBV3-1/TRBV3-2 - CASRAFLQGQETQYF TGTGCCAGCCGTGCCTTTTTACAGGGACAAGAGACCCAGTACTTC
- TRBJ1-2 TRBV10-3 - CAISGGLGDGYTF TGTGCCATCAGTGGGGGGTTAGGGGATGGCTACACCTTC
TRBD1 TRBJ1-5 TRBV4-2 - CASSQGQGGEPQHF TGTGCCAGCAGCCAAGGGCAGGGGGGGGAGCCCCAGCATTTT
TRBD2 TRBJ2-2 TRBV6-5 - CASRHSGGAPGELFF TGTGCCAGCAGGCATAGCGGGGGGGCCCCCGGGGAGCTGTTTTTT
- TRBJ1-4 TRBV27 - CASSFYSGGSGEKLFF TGTGCCAGCAGTTTTTATAGTGGGGGTTCTGGTGAAAAACTGTTTTTT
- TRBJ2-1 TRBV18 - CASSPIPGFSGAYNEQFF TGTGCCAGCTCACCAATCCCCGGGTTTAGCGGAGCCTACAATGAGCAGTTCTTC
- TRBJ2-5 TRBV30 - CAWTSPGVRTQYF TGTGCCTGGACCTCCCCCGGGGTGCGGACCCAGTACTTC
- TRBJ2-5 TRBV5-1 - CASSLATGEGETQYF TGCGCCAGCAGCCTCGCAACGGGAGAGGGAGAGACCCAGTACTTC
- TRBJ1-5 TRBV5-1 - CASSLAENQPQHF TGCGCCAGCAGCTTAGCAGAGAATCAGCCCCAGCATTTT
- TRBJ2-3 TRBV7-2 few CASSPQQGRTDTQYF TGTGCCAGCAGCCCCCAGCAGGGGAGGACAGATACGCAGTATTTT
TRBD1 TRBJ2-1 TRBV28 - CASSSTGGTYNEQFF TGTGCCAGCAGTTCAACAGGGGGGACCTACAATGAGCAGTTCTTC
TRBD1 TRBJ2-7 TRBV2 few CASRDFRDRGVEQYF TGTGCCAGCAGAGACTTCCGGGACAGGGGGGTCGAGCAGTACTTC
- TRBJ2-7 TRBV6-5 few CASSSDGSSYEQYF TGTGCCAGCAGTTCGGACGGCAGCTCCTACGAGCAGTACTTC
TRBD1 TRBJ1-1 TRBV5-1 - CASSSTGGRTEAFF TGCGCCAGCAGCTCGACAGGGGGCAGGACTGAAGCTTTCTTT
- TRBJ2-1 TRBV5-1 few CASNSDRGVNEQFF TGCGCCAGCAATTCGGACAGAGGGGTCAATGAGCAGTTCTTC
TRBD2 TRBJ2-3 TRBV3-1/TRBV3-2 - CASSQTGTSGGTDTQYF TGTGCCAGCAGCCAGACCGGGACTAGCGGGGGCACAGATACGCAGTATTTT
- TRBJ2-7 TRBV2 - CASSELGTSYEQYF TGTGCCAGCAGTGAATTAGGAACTTCCTACGAGCAGTACTTC
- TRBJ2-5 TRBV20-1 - CSVNREETQYF TGCAGTGTGAACAGGGAAGAGACCCAGTACTTC
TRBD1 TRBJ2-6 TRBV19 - CASSTGDGANVLTF TGTGCCAGTAGCACAGGGGACGGGGCCAACGTCCTGACTTTC
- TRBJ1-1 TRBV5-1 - CASSLRGARTEAFF TGCGCCAGCAGCTTACGGGGGGCACGAACTGAAGCTTTCTTT
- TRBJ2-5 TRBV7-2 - CASTLGRGSRETQYF TGTGCCAGCACCCTCGGACGGGGGAGTAGAGAGACCCAGTACTTC
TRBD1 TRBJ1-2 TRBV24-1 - CATSDPRTGKYTF TGTGCCACCAGTGATCCAAGGACAGGGAAGTACACCTTC
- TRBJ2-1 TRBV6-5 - CASSYSLAAHEQFF TGTGCCAGCAGTTACTCGTTAGCAGCACATGAGCAGTTCTTC
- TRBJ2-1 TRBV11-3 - CASSLDGQRNYNEQFF TGTGCCAGCAGCTTAGATGGTCAGCGGAACTACAATGAGCAGTTCTTC
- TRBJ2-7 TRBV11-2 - CASSLAPAYEQYF TGTGCCAGCAGCTTAGCCCCGGCCTACGAGCAGTACTTC
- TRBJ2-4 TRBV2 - CASRPWEVLAKNIQYF TGTGCCAGCAGACCTTGGGAGGTCCTAGCCAAAAACATTCAGTACTTC
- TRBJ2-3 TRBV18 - CASSTSQGEVTDTQYF TGTGCCAGCTCAACCAGTCAGGGAGAGGTCACAGATACGCAGTATTTT
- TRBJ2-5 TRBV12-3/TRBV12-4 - CASSLSGETQYF TGTGCCAGCAGTTTGAGTGGAGAGACCCAGTACTTC
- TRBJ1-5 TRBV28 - CASRTNRVGQPQHF TGTGCCAGCAGAACAAACAGGGTGGGTCAGCCCCAGCATTTT
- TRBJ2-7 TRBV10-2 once CASSDQRAEQYF TGCGCCAGCAGTGACCAACGGGCCGAGCAGTACTTC
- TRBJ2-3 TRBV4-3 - CASRQTRAGGDTQYF TGCGCCAGCAGGCAGACTAGAGCTGGGGGAGATACGCAGTATTTT
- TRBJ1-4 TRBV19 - CASRPTWVNEKLFF TGTGCCAGTAGGCCTACGTGGGTTAATGAAAAACTGTTTTTT
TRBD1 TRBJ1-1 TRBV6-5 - CASSRGGGNTEAFF TGTGCCAGCAGTAGAGGGGGCGGGAACACTGAAGCTTTCTTT
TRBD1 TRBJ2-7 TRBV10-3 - CAIRGTGGGEQYF TGTGCCATCCGGGGGACAGGGGGAGGCGAGCAGTACTTC
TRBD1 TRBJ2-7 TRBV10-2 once CASRGQGAYEQYF TGCGCCAGCAGGGGACAGGGGGCCTACGAGCAGTACTTC
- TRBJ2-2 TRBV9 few CASSVQGNTGELFF TGTGCCAGCAGCGTACAGGGAAACACCGGGGAGCTGTTTTTT
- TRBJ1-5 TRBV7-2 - CASSLEVNSNQPQHF TGTGCCAGCAGCTTAGAGGTAAATAGCAATCAGCCCCAGCATTTT